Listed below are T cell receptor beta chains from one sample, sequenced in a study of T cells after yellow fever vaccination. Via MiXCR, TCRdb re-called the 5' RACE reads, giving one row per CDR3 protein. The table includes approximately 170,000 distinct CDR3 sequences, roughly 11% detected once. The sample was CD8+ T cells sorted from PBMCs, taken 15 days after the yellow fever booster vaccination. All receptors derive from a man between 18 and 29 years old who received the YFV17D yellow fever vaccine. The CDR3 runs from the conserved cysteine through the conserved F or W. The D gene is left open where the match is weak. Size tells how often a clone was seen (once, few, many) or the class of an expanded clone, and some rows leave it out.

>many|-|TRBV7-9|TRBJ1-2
CASSSLQGSIIYGYTF
TGTGCCAGCAGCTCCCTCCAGGGGTCCATCATCTATGGCTACACCTTC
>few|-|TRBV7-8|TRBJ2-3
CASSYRQASGTDTQYF
TGTGCCAGCAGCTACCGACAGGCCTCGGGCACAGATACGCAGTATTTT
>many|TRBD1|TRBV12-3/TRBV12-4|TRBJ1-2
CASSPGTVFNYGYTF
TGTGCCAGCAGCCCCGGGACAGTTTTTAACTATGGCTACACCTTC
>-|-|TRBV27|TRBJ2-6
CASSFRAGLVVSGANVLTF
TGTGCCAGCAGTTTTAGGGCAGGGCTGGTTGTTTCCGGGGCCAACGTCCTGACTTTC
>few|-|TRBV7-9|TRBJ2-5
CASREGRVMEETQYF
TGTGCCAGCAGGGAGGGGAGAGTGATGGAAGAGACCCAGTACTTC
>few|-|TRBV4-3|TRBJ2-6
CASSPWEGSGANVLTF
TGCGCCAGCAGCCCCTGGGAAGGGTCTGGGGCCAACGTCCTGACTTTC
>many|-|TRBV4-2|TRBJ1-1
CASSRPINPGASEAFF
TGTGCCAGCAGCCGACCCATCAACCCAGGGGCCTCTGAAGCTTTCTTT
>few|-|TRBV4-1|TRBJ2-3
CASSQRADSTDTQYF
TGCGCCAGCAGCCAAAGGGCAGACAGCACAGATACGCAGTATTTT
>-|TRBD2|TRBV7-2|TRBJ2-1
CASSLVLGLASYNEQFF
TGTGCCAGCAGCTTAGTCCTGGGACTAGCGAGCTACAATGAGCAGTTCTTC
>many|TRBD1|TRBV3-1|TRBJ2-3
CASSLTGTGGHTDTQYF
TGTGCCAGCAGCCTTACCGGGACAGGGGGTCACACAGATACGCAGTATTTT
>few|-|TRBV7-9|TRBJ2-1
CATRTDNEQFF
TGTGCCACCAGGACAGACAATGAGCAGTTCTTC
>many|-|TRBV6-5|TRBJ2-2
CASTPWGKTGELFF
TGTGCCAGCACCCCGTGGGGCAAGACCGGGGAGCTGTTTTTT
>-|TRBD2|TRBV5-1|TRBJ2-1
CASSPRGTSGGLSYNEQFF
TGCGCCAGCAGCCCCCGCGGGACTAGCGGGGGGCTATCCTACAATGAGCAGTTCTTC
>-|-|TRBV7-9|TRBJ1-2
CASSLAWVFYGYTF
TGTGCCAGCAGCTTAGCGTGGGTGTTCTATGGCTACACCTTC
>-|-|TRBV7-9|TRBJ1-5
CASSLETNQPQHF
TGTGCCAGCAGCTTAGAGACAAATCAGCCCCAGCATTTT
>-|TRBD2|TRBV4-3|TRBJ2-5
CASSQDGASGGETQYF
TGCGCCAGCAGCCAAGATGGGGCTAGCGGGGGAGAGACCCAGTACTTC
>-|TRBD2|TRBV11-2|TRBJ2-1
CASIPGGFYNEQFF
TGTGCCAGCATCCCGGGAGGGTTTTACAATGAGCAGTTCTTC
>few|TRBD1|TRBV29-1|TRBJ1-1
CSAMTGGVTEAFF
TGCAGCGCGATGACAGGGGGCGTTACTGAAGCTTTCTTT
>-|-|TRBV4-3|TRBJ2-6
CASSLERGTGANVLTF
TGCGCCAGCAGCCTCGAGAGGGGAACTGGGGCCAACGTCCTGACTTTC
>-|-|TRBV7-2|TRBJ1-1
CASSLSWALGLTGNTEAFF
TGTGCCAGCAGCTTATCTTGGGCCCTGGGGTTAACAGGGAACACTGAAGCTTTCTTT
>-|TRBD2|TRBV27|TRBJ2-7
CATGLVGGAGSYEQYF
TGTGCCACCGGACTTGTCGGGGGGGCCGGCTCCTACGAGCAGTACTTC
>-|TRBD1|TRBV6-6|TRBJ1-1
CASSRQGGDEAFF
TGTGCCAGCAGCAGACAGGGCGGGGATGAAGCTTTCTTT
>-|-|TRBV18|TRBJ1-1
CASSRAANTEAFF
TGTGCCAGCTCACGGGCGGCGAACACTGAAGCTTTCTTT
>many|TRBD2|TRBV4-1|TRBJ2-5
CASSLWTSGRQETQYF
TGCGCCAGCAGCCTTTGGACTAGCGGGAGACAAGAGACCCAGTACTTC
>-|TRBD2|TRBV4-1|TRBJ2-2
CASSQTMGTSGTGELFF
TGCGCCAGCAGCCAGACTATGGGTACTAGCGGCACCGGGGAGCTGTTTTTT
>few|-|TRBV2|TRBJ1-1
CASAGAAEAFF
TGTGCCAGCGCGGGGGCAGCAGAAGCTTTCTTT
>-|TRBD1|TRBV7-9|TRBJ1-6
CASSPGTGVYSPLHF
TGTGCCAGCAGTCCCGGGACAGGGGTATATTCACCCCTCCACTTT
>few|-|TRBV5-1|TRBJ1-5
CASSLEAGSNQPQHF
TGCGCCAGCAGCTTGGAGGCAGGGAGCAATCAGCCCCAGCATTTT
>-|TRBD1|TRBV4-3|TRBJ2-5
CASSPLTGVRETQYF
TGCGCCAGCAGCCCACTCACAGGGGTACGAGAGACCCAGTACTTC
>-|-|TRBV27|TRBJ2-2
CASSFIPGELFF
TGTGCCAGCAGTTTTATTCCCGGGGAGCTGTTTTTT
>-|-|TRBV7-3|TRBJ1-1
CASSPTALWGKGTEAFF
TGTGCCAGCAGCCCCACTGCACTATGGGGGAAGGGCACTGAAGCTTTCTTT
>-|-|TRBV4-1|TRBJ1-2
CASSQDSFYGYTF
TGCGCCAGCAGCCAAGACTCCTTCTATGGCTACACCTTC
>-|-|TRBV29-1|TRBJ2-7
CSVAPGVIVDEQYF
TGCAGCGTGGCCCCAGGGGTGATCGTGGACGAGCAGTACTTC
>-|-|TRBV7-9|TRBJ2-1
CASGVRLGVYNEQFF
TGTGCCAGCGGGGTTAGACTGGGAGTATACAATGAGCAGTTCTTC
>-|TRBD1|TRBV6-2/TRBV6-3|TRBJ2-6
CASSYSQTGSSGANVLTF
TGTGCCAGCAGTTACTCCCAGACAGGGTCCTCTGGGGCCAACGTCCTGACTTTC
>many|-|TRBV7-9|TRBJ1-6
CASSWGSALHF
TGTGCCAGCAGCTGGGGGTCAGCCCTCCACTTT
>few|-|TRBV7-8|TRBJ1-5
CASSLGVDYQPQHF
TGTGCCAGCAGCTTAGGGGTCGATTATCAGCCCCAGCATTTT
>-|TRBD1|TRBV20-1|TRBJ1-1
CSAQGDTEAFF
TGCAGTGCCCAGGGGGACACTGAAGCTTTCTTT
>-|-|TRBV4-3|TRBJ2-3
CASSQEVSRGLSTDTQYF
TGCGCCAGCAGCCAAGAGGTATCAAGGGGACTTAGCACAGATACGCAGTATTTT
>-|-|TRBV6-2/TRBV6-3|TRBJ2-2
CASSSVGATGELFF
TGTGCCAGCAGTTCAGTAGGGGCTACCGGGGAGCTGTTTTTT
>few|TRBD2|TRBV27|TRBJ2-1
CASSPGLAGVEQFF
TGTGCCAGCAGCCCGGGACTAGCGGGGGTTGAGCAGTTCTTC
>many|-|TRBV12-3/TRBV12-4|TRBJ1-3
CASSPGNTIYF
TGTGCCAGCTCCCCTGGAAACACCATATATTTT
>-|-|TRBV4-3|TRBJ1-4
CASSSDGATNEKLFF
TGCGCCAGCAGCTCGGACGGGGCAACTAATGAAAAACTGTTTTTT
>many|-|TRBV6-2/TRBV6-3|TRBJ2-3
CASSPRDSDTQYF
TGTGCCAGCAGTCCGAGGGACTCCGATACGCAGTATTTT